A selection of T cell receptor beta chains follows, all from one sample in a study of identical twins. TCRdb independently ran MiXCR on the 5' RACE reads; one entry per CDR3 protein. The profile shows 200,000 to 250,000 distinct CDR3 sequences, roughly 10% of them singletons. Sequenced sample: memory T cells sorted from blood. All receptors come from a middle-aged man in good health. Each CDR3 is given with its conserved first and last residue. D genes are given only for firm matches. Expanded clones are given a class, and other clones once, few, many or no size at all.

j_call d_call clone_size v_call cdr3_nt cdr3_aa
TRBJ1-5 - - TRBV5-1 TGCGCCAGCAGTTGGGCCCCCGATCAGCCCCAGCATTTT CASSWAPDQPQHF
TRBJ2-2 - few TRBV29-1 TGCAGCGTGATCGGGACCTCCCCCGGGGAGCTGTTTTTT CSVIGTSPGELFF
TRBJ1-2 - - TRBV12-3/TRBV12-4 TGTGCCAGCCAATTGCAGGGCGGGGAAGGAGGCACCTTC CASQLQGGEGGTF
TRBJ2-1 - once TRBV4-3 TGCGCCAGCAGCCAACTAAGGGGTCTCAATGAGCAGTTCTTC CASSQLRGLNEQFF
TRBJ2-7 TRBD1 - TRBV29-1 TGCAGCGTTGCAAGGGGGCCCTACGAGCAGTACTTC CSVARGPYEQYF
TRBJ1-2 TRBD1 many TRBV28 TGTGCCAGCATCCCCCCGGGGCTGAGGGGGCCCGGCTACACCTTC CASIPPGLRGPGYTF
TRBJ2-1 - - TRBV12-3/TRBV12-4 TGTGCCAGCAGGCGAGTCGGAGGGGCCGCCAAGTCCTCCTACAAAGAGCAGTTCTTC CASRRVGGAAKSSYKEQFF
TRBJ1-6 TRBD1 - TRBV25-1 TGTGCCAGCAGCTACCGGGACAGGGGTAATTCACCCCTCCACTTT CASSYRDRGNSPLHF
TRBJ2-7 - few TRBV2 TGTGCCAGCAATACGGAGGGGGTAACCTACGAGCAGTACTTC CASNTEGVTYEQYF
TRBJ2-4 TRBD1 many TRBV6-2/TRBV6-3 TGTGCCAGCAGTGTCTGGGACAGGGGTTTGGACATTCAGTACTTC CASSVWDRGLDIQYF
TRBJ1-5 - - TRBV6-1 TGTGCCAGCAGAGATTTTACAGGGAATCAGCCCCAGCATTTT CASRDFTGNQPQHF
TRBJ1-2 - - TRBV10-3 TGTGCCATCAGTGAGTCATCCGGGGGCGACGACTATGGCTACACCTTC CAISESSGGDDYGYTF
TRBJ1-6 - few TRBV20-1 TGCAGTGCGAGGGCCCGGGGAAATTCACCCCTCCACTTT CSARARGNSPLHF
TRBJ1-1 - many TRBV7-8 TGTGCCAGCAGCCCAGTTACTGAAGCTTTCTTT CASSPVTEAFF
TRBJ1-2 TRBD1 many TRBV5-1 TGCGCCAGCAGCCCAAGACAGGGTTATGGCTACACCTTC CASSPRQGYGYTF
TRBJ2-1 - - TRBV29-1 TGCAGTACCGGTGAGCAGTTCTTC CSTGEQFF
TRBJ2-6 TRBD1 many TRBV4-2 TGTGCCAGCAGCCCCCTGTCTTCCCGTGGGTACGGACAGGGAGACTCTGGGGCCAACGTCCTGACTTTC CASSPLSSRGYGQGDSGANVLTF
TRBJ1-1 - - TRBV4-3 TGCGCCAGCAGCCAAGATACGGGGGCGACTGAAGCTTTCTTT CASSQDTGATEAFF
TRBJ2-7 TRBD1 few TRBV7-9 TGTGCCAGCAGCTTAGCTCCCTGGACAGGGGACGAGCAGTACTTC CASSLAPWTGDEQYF
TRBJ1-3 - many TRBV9 TGTGCCAGCCGCCGAGGGTCTGGGGGCTACTCTGGAAACACCATATATTTT CASRRGSGGYSGNTIYF
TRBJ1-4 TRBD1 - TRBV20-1 TGCAGTGCGGGGACAGCTAGTAATGAAAAACTGTTTTTT CSAGTASNEKLFF
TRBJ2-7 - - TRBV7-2 TGTGCCAGCAGCCGCGGGACAGAGTACGAGCAGTACTTC CASSRGTEYEQYF
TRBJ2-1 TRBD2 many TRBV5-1 TGCGCCAGCAGCGAGGTAGCGGGGTTAAGCTCCTACAATGAGCAGTTCTTC CASSEVAGLSSYNEQFF
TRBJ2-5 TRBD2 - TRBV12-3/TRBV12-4 TGTGCCAGCAGCACTAGCGGGATAGAGACCCAGTACTTC CASSTSGIETQYF
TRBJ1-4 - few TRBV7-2 TGTGCCAGCAGCCCAGATTCACCAGCAACTAATGAAAAACTGTTTTTT CASSPDSPATNEKLFF
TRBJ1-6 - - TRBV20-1 TGCAGTGTTAAGAGCTCCTATAATTCACCCCTCCACTTT CSVKSSYNSPLHF
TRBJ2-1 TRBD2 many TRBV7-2 TGTGCCAGCAGCGCCTTGACTAGCGGGAGACACCTCAATGAGCAGTTCTTC CASSALTSGRHLNEQFF
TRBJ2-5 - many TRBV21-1 TGTGCCAGCAGCCGCATGATACAAGAGACCCAGTACTTC CASSRMIQETQYF
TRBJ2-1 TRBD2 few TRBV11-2 TGTGCCAGCATGCGACTAGCGGGGGGTCGATACAATGAGCAGTTCTTC CASMRLAGGRYNEQFF
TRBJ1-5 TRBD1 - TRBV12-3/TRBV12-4 TGTGCCAGCACCAGATCAGGGGGGAGCAATCAGCCCCAGCATTTT CASTRSGGSNQPQHF
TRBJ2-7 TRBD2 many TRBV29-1 TGCAGCGGCCCGAAGGCAGGGCTGGGACTAACCCCCTACGAGCAGTACTTC CSGPKAGLGLTPYEQYF
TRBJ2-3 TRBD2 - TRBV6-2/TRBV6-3 TGTGCCAATAGGGGAGCTAGCGGGCGATTCACAGATACGCAGTATTTT CANRGASGRFTDTQYF
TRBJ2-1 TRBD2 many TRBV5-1 TGCGCCAGCAGTATGCGAGTGGCTAGCGGGGCTAATGAGCAGTTCTTC CASSMRVASGANEQFF
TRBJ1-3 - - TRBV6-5 TGTGCCAGCAGTTACTTACCGAACTCTGGAAACACCATATATTTT CASSYLPNSGNTIYF
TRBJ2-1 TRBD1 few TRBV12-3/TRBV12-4 TGTGCCAGCAGGTCGGGACAGGGAACCTACAATGAGCAGTTCTTC CASRSGQGTYNEQFF
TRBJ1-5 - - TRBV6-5 TGTGCCAGCAGTTCCAAAAATAGCAATCAGCCCCAGCATTTT CASSSKNSNQPQHF
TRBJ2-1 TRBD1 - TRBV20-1 TGCAGTGCTGTAGAGGCGGGACAGGGGGCGAATAATGAGCAGTTCTTC CSAVEAGQGANNEQFF
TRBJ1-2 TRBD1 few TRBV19 TGTGCCAGTAATACAGGGGGCGCTGACTATGGCTACACCTTC CASNTGGADYGYTF
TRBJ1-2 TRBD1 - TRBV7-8 TGTGCCAGCAGCTTAGCGCAGGGGGGCGGCTATGGCTACACCTTC CASSLAQGGGYGYTF
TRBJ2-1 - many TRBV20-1 TGCAGTGCTAGAGGGACAAAGAGAAGGAGTTTCAATGAGCAGTTCTTC CSARGTKRRSFNEQFF
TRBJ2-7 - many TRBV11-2 TGTGCCAGCAGCTCAACTTGGGGGGAGCAGTACTTC CASSSTWGEQYF
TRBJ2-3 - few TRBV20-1 TGCAGTGCTAGTGTACCGGGCACAGATACGCAGTATTTT CSASVPGTDTQYF
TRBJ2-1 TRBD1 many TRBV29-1 TGCAGCGCCGCCGGGACAGGGGTCAATGAGCAGTTCTTC CSAAGTGVNEQFF
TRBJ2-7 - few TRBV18 TGTGCCAGCTCACCCGGAGAGACGGTTTCCTACGAGCAGTACTTC CASSPGETVSYEQYF
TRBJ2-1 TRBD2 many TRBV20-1 TGCAGTGCCCGACTAGCGGGAGGGCGTCGAGATAGAAATGAGCAGTTCTTC CSARLAGGRRDRNEQFF
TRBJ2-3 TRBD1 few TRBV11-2 TGTGCCAGCAGGCGACAGGGGGCCCGGGATACGCAGTATTTT CASRRQGARDTQYF
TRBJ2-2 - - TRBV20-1 TGCAGTGCCTCTGGGGGAGCCAACACCGGGGAGCTGTTTTTT CSASGGANTGELFF
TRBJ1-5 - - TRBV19 TGTGCCAGTAGTATAAGGACGGGGGATCAGCCCCAGCATTTT CASSIRTGDQPQHF
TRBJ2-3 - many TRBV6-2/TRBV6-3 TGTGCCAGCAGCCCACCCAGCCCAGATACGCAGTATTTT CASSPPSPDTQYF
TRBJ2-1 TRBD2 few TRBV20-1 TGCAGTGCTAGAGTTTCCAGCGGGAGGGAGGGTGAGCAGTTCTTC CSARVSSGREGEQFF
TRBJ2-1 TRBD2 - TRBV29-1 TGCAGCGTTGAAGAAGCTCTAGCGGGGGCCAGCTCCAACAATGAGCAGTTCTTC CSVEEALAGASSNNEQFF